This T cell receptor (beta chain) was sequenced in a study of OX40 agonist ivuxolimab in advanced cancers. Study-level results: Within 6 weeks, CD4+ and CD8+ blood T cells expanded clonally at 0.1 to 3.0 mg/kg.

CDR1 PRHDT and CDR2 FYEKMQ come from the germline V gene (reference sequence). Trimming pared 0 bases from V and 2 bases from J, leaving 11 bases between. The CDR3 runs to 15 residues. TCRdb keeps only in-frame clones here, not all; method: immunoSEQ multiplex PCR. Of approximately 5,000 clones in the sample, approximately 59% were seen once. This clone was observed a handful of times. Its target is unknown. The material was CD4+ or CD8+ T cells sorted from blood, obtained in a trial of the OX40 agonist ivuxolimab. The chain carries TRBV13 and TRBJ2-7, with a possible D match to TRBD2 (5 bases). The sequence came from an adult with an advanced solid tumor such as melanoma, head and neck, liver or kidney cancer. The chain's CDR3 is CASSLGPLGTYEQYF. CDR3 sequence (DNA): TGTGCCAGCAGCTTAGGGCCCCTCGGGACCTACGAGCAGTACTTC. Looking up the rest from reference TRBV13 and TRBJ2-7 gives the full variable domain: AAGVIQSPRHLIKEKRETATLKCYPIPRHDTVYWYQQGPGQDPQFLISFYEKMQSDKGSIPDRFSAQQFSDYHSELNMSSLELGDSALYFCASSLGPLGTYEQYFGPGTRLTVT.